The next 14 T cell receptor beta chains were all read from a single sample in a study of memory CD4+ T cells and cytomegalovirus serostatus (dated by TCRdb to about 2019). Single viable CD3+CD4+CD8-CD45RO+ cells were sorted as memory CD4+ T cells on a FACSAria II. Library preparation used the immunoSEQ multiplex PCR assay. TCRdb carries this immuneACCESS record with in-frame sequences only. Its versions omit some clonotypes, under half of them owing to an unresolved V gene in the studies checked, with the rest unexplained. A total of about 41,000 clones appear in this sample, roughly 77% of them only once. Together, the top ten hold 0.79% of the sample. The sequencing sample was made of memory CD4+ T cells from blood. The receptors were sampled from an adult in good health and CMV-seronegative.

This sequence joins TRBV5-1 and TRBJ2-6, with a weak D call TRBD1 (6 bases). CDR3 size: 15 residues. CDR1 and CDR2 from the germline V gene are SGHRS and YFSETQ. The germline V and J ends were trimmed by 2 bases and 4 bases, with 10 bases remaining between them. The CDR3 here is CASSLPGDGANVLTF. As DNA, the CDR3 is TGCGCCAGCAGCTTACCAGGGGACGGGGCCAACGTCCTGACTTTC.

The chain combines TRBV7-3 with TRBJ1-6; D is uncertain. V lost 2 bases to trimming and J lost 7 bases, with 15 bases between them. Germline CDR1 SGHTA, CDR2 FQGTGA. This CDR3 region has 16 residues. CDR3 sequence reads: CASSLLPGSGNSPLHF. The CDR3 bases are TGTGCCAGCAGCTTATTGCCCGGCAGCGGGAATTCACCCCTCCACTTT.

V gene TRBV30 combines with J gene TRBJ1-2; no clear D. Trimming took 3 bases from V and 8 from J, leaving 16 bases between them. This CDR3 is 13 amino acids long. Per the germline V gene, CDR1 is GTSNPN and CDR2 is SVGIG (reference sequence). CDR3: CAWRIDKAWGYTF. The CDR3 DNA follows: TGTGCCTGGAGGATAGACAAGGCGTGGGGCTACACCTTC.

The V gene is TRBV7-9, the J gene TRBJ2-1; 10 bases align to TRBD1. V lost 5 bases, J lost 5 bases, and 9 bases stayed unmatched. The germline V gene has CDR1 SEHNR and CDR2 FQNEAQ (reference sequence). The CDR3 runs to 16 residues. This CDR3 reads CASSKQTGTGDNEQFF. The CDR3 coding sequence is TGTGCCAGCAGCAAACAAACCGGGACAGGGGACAATGAGCAGTTCTTC. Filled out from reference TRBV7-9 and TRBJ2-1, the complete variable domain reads DTGVSQNPRHKITKRGQNVTFRCDPISEHNRLYWYRQTLGQGPEFLTYFQNEAQLEKSRLLSDRFSAERPKGSFSTLEIQRTEQGDSAMYLCASSKQTGTGDNEQFFGPGTRLTVL.

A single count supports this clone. The CDR3 reads CASSLKGFRGNTGELFF. CDR3 DNA sequence: TGTGCCAGCAGCTTAAAAGGCTTTAGGGGCAACACCGGGGAGCTGTTTTTT. This chain links TRBV7-9 with TRBJ2-2, with D perhaps matching TRBD1 (5 bases). The CDR3 consists of 17 residues. Trimming stripped 2 bases from V and 2 bases from J, with 15 bases between. Germline CDR1 and CDR2: SEHNR and FQNEAQ (reference sequence).

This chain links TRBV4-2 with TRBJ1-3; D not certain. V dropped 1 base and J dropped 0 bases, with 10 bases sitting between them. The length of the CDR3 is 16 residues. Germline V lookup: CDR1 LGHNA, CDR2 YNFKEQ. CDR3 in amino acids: CASSQGLQTSGNTIYF. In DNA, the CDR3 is TGTGCCAGCAGCCAAGGCCTACAGACCTCTGGAAACACCATATATTTT.

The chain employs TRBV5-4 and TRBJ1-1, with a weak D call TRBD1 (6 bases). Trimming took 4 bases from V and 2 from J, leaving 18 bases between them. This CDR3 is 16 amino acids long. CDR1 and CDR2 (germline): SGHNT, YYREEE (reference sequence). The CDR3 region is CASSVSGARSNTEAFF. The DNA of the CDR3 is TGTGCCAGCAGCGTTTCGGGGGCAAGGAGCAACACTGAAGCTTTCTTT.

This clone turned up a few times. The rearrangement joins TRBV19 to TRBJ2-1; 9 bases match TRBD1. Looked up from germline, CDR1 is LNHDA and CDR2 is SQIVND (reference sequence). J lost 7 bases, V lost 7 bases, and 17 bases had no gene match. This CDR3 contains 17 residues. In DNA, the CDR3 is TGTGCCAGTACTCCTCCTCGACAGGGGGTTGCCCGTAATGAGCAGTTCTTC. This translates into CASTPPRQGVARNEQFF. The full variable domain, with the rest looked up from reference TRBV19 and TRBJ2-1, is DGGITQSPKYLFRKEGQNVTLSCEQNLNHDAMYWYRQDPGQGLRLIYYSQIVNDFQKGDIAEGYSVSREKKESFPLTVTSAQKNPTAFYLCASTPPRQGVARNEQFFGPGTRLTVL.

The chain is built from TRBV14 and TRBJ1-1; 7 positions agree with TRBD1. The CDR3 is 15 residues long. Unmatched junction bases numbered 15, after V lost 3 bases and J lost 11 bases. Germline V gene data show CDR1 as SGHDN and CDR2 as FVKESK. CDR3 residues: CASSQMQGGSVLAFF. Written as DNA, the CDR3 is TGTGCCAGCAGCCAGATGCAGGGGGGCTCTGTGCTGGCTTTCTTT.

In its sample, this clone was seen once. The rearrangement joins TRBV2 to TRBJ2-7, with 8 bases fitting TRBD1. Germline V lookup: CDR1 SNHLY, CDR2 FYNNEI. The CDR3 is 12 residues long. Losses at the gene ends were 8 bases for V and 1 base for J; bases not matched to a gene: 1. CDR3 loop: CASRTGSYEQYF. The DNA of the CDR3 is TGTGCCAGCCGGACAGGGTCCTACGAGCAGTACTTC.

As DNA, the CDR3 is TGTGCCAGCAGTGGACTTAAGAGTCAGTACTTC. Translating gives CASSGLKSQYF. V is TRBV2 and J is TRBJ2-4, with D hard to call. Trimming stripped 4 bases from V and 12 bases from J, with 10 bases between. The CDR3 runs to 11 residues. The germline gives CDR1 SNHLY, CDR2 FYNNEI.

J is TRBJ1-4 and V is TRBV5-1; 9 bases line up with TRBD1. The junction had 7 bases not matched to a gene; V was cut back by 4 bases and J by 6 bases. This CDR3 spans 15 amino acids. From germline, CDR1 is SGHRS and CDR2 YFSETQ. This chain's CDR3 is CASSVDRGADEKLFF. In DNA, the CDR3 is TGCGCCAGCAGCGTGGACAGGGGCGCAGATGAAAAACTGTTTTTT.

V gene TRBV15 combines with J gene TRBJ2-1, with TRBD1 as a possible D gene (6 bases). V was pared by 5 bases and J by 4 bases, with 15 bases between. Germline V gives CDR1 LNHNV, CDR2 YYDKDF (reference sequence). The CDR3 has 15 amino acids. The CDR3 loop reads CATSPEPGAYNEQFF. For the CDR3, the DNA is TGTGCCACCAGCCCCGAACCAGGGGCTTACAATGAGCAGTTCTTC. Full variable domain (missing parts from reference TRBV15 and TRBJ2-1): DAMVIQNPRYQVTQFGKPVTLSCSQTLNHNVMYWYQQKSSQAPKLLFHYYDKDFNNEADTPDNFQSRRPNTSFCFLDIRSPGLGDTAMYLCATSPEPGAYNEQFFGPGTRLTVL.

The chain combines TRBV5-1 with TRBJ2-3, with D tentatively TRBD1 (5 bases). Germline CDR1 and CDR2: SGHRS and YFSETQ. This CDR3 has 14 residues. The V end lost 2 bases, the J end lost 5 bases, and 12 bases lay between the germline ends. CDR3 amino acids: CASSLSRDGDTQYF. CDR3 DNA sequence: TGCGCCAGCAGCTTAAGCAGGGATGGAGATACGCAGTATTTT.